Sequencing of this T cell receptor beta chain was carried out in a study of glioma-infiltrating T cells after dendritic cell vaccination. The protocol was immunoSEQ multiplex PCR, while the TCRdb copy is restricted to in-frame clones and leaves out a portion. Of about 50,000 clones listed, approximately 90% were seen once; the top ten hold about 5%. This CDR3 has 15 residues. Trimming took 4 bases from V and 0 from J, leaving 10 bases between them. CDR1 is SGHAT, CDR2 FQNNGV, per germline. Time point noted: after dendritic cell vaccination, including at tumor progression/relapse. This TCR derives from a human donor with glioblastoma. This chain connects TRBV11-2 to TRBJ1-3; D is unclear. Sequencing was performed on blood, taken after dendritic cell vaccination. CDR3 nucleotide sequence: TGTGCCAGCAGCTCCGCGGCCTTCTCTGGAAACACCATATATTTT. The encoded protein is CASSSAAFSGNTIYF.